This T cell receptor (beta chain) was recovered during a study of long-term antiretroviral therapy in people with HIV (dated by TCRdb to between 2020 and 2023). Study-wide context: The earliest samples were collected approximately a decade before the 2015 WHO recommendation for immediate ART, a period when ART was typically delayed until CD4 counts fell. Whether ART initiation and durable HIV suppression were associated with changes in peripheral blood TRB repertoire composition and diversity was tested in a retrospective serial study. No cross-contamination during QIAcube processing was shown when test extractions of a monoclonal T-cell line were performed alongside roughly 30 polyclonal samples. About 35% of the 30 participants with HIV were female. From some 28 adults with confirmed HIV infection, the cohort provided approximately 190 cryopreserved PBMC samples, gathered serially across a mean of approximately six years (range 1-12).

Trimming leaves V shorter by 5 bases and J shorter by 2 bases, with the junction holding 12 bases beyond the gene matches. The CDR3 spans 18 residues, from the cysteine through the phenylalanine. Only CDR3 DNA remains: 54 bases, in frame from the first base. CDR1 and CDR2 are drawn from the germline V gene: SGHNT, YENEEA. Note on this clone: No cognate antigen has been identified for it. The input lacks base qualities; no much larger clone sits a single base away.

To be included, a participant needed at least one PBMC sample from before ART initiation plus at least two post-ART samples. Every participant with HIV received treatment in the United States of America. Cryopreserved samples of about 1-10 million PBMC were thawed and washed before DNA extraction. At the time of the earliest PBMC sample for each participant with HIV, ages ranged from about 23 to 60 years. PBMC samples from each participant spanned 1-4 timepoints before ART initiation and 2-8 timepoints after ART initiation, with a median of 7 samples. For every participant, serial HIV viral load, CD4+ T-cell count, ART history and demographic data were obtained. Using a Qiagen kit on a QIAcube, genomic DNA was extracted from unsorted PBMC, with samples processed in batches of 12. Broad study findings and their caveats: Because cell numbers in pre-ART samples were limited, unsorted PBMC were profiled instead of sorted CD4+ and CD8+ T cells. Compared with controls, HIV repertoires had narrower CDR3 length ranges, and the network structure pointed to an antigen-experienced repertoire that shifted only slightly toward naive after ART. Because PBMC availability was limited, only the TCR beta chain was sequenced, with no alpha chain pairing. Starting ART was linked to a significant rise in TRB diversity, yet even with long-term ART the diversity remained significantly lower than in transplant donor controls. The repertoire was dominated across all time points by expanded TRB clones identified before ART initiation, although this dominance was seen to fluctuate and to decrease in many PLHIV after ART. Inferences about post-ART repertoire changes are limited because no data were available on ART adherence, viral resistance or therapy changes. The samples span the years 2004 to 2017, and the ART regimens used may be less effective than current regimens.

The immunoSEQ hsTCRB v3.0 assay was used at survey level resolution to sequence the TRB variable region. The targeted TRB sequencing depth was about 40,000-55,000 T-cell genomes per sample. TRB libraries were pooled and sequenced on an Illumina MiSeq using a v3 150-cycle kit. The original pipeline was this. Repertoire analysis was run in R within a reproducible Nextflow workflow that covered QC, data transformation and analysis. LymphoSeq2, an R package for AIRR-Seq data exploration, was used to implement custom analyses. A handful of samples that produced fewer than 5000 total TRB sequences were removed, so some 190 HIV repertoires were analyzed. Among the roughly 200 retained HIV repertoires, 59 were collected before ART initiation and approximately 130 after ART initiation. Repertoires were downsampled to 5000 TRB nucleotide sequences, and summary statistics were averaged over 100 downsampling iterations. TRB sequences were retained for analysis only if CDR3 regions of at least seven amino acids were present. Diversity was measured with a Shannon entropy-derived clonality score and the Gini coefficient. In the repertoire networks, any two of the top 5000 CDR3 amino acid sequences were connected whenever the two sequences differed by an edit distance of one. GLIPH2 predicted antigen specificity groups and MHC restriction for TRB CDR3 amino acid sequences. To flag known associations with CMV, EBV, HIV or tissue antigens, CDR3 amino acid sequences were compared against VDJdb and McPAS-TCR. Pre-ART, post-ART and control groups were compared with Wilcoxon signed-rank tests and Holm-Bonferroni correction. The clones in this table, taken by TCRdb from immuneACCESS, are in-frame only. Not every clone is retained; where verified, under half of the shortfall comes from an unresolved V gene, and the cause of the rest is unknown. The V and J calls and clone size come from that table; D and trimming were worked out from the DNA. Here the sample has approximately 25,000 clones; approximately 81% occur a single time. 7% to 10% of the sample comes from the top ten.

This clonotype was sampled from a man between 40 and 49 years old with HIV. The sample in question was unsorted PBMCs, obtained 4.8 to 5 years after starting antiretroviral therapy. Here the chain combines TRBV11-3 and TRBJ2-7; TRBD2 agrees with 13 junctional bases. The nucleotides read TGTGCCAGCAGCCCCTGGGGGACTAGCGGGATTATCCCCTACGAGCAGTACTTC. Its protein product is CASSPWGTSGIIPYEQYF.